What follows are 11 T cell receptor beta chains derived from one specimen sequenced in a study of CD8 T cells in ankylosing spondylitis. TCRdb ran MiXCR on the 5' RACE reads and lists one entry per CDR3 protein. The top ten hold 9.5% to 15% of the sample, which has some 130,000 distinct CDR3 sequences, 7.3% seen once. The sequenced material came from blood, either unsorted or a sorted T cell fraction (not recorded which). The receptors here all came from a female donor with ankylosing spondylitis or in good health (not recorded which).

This sequence joins TRBV12-3 or TRBV12-4 and TRBJ1-3; D unclear. V shed 1 base and J shed 6 bases, with 7 bases lying between them. The CDR3 is 13 amino acids. The CDR3 nucleotides are TGTGCCAGCAGTTTAGATCTCGTAAACACCATATATTTT. Translation: CASSLDLVNTIYF.

This clonotype was counted ten times or more. This chain links TRBV20-1 with TRBJ1-1; D not certain. V lost 3 bases and J lost 0, with 11 bases in between. The CDR3 has 14 amino acids. CDR1 and CDR2 from the germline V gene are DFQATT and SNEGSKA (reference sequence). In nucleotides, the CDR3 is TGCAGTGCTAGGCCCGACCCTATGAACACTGAAGCTTTCTTT. Residues: CSARPDPMNTEAFF.

This clonotype has at least ten counts. V is TRBV4-3 and J is TRBJ1-1; no definite D call. This CDR3 comprises 13 residues. Germline-derived CDR1 and CDR2 are LGHNA and YSLEER. V was shortened by 1 base and J by 10 bases, with 13 bases between the two germline ends. CDR3 sequence (DNA): TGCGCCAGCAGCCAAGGAACGTTTATGGGAGCTTTCTTT. Amino acids: CASSQGTFMGAFF.

This clonotype has a count of ten or more. V is TRBV10-3 and J is TRBJ2-5, with no clear D. V was cut by 0 bases and J by 2 bases, with 16 bases left in between. In germline, CDR1 is ENHRY, CDR2 SYGVKD. The CDR3 covers 17 residues. CDR3 amino acids: CAISESKSPERQETQYF. DNA of the CDR3: TGTGCCATCAGTGAGTCGAAATCCCCGGAGAGGCAAGAGACCCAGTACTTC.

This clonotype showed up many times. This chain links TRBV6-1 with TRBJ1-1; D call uncertain. This CDR3 contains 13 residues. V was shortened by 4 bases and J by 1 base, with 7 bases between the two germline ends. From germline, CDR1 is MNHNS and CDR2 SASEGT. The CDR3 bases are TGTGCCAGCAGTGCATTCGGGAACACTGAAGCTTTCTTT. Translated: CASSAFGNTEAFF.

This clonotype occurred many times. The rearrangement links TRBV20-1 to TRBJ2-5; no definite D call. The V gene's germline CDR1 is DFQATT and CDR2 SNEGSKA (reference sequence). CDR3 length: 14 amino acids. The germline V and J ends were trimmed by 0 bases and 1 base, with 9 bases remaining between them. CDR3 nucleotides: TGCAGTGCTAGAGATAGACCAGGCCAAGAGACCCAGTACTTC. It yields the protein CSARDRPGQETQYF.

This clonotype has ten or more counts. The V gene is TRBV20-1, the J gene TRBJ1-5; D ambiguous. CDR1 and CDR2 from the germline V gene are DFQATT and SNEGSKA (reference sequence). V lost 5 bases and J 2 bases, leaving 19 bases between the germline ends. The CDR3 spans 16 residues. The CDR3 DNA follows: TGCAGTGCTGGCCTAGGACTGCCTGGGGGCAATCAGCCCCAGCATTTT. Encoded protein: CSAGLGLPGGNQPQHF.

This clonotype was seen only a few times. The chain combines TRBV7-2 with TRBJ1-4; the match to TRBD1 covers 7 bases. The germline CDR1 and CDR2 sequences are SGHTA and FQGNSA. V trimming: 5 bases; J trimming: 7 bases; junction bases outside the gene matches: 10. The CDR3 contains 15 residues. The CDR3: CASSPQQGWSEKLFF. Written as DNA, the CDR3 is TGTGCCAGCAGCCCCCAACAGGGGTGGAGTGAAAAACTGTTTTTT.

This clonotype was counted ten times or more. The junction departs from the called germline gene at one end, perhaps through a read error. This chain joins TRBV5-1 and TRBJ2-7, with D perhaps given as TRBD1 or TRBD2 (5 bases each). From germline, CDR1 is SGHRS and CDR2 YFSETQ. There are 14 residues in the CDR3. CDR3 amino acids: CASSLGRRSYEQYF. The CDR3 DNA reads TGCGCCAGCAGTTTGGGACGGCGCTCCTACGAGCAGTACTTC.

This clonotype was found once. Possible read error: a much larger clone is one base away. The chain recombines TRBV7-2 with TRBJ2-5; TRBD2 agrees at 12 bases. The CDR3 is 16 amino acids. Per germline, CDR1 SGHTA and CDR2 FQGNSA. Here the CDR3 reads CAGSLASGGAQETQYF. As DNA, the CDR3 is TGTGCCGGCAGCTTAGCTAGCGGGGGGGCCCAAGAGACCCAGTACTTC.

This clonotype came up many times. This chain uses TRBV20-1 with TRBJ2-5; 11 nucleotides match TRBD1. Germline V gives CDR1 DFQATT, CDR2 SNEGSKA (reference sequence). V trimming: 5 bases; J trimming: 9 bases; junction bases outside the gene matches: 11. CDR3 length equals 14 residues. The CDR3 DNA reads TGCAGTGCTGCCCCCGGGACAGGGGGTGTGTCCCAGTACTTC. It is translated as CSAAPGTGGVSQYF.